The 5 T cell receptor beta chains listed next were all sequenced from one sample in a study of tumor-infiltrating lymphocytes in primary liver carcinoma. Unsorted bulk tissue of about 17-32 mg yielded co-extracted RNA and DNA. A constant-region primer served to make TCR beta cDNA from roughly 500 ng total RNA. Nested multiplex PCR, run for three rounds with slightly modified ARM-PCR, yielded TCR beta libraries. Use of TRBV1-TRBV30 forward primers with a C-beta reverse primer characterized the first two PCR rounds, which lasted ten to eleven cycles each. TCRdb redid the calling of the multiplex PCR reads with MiXCR, one entry per CDR3 protein. This table holds 90,000 to 150,000 distinct CDR3 sequences, about two thirds found once. The source material was tumor-adjacent normal liver tissue. Receptors were obtained from a woman aged 55-69 years with primary liver carcinoma and hepatitis B virus infection.

This clonotype was seen ten or more times. The V gene is TRBV5-5, the J gene TRBJ2-5; D is uncertain. Deletions cut 4 bases from V and 4 bases from J, with 8 bases between. Germline V gives CDR1 SGHKS, CDR2 YYEKEE (reference sequence). This CDR3 is built from 12 residues. The chain's CDR3 is CASSQNGETQYF. The CDR3 DNA is TGTGCCAGCAGCCAGAATGGAGAGACCCAGTACTTC. Filled out from reference TRBV5-5 and TRBJ2-5, the complete variable domain reads DAGVTQSPTHLIKTRGQQVTLRCSPISGHKSVSWYQQVLGQGPQFIFQYYEKEERGRGNFPDRFSARQFPNYSSELNVNALLLGDSALYLCASSQNGETQYFGPGTRLLVL.

For this clonotype: Germline is not matched at one junction end, which may reflect a read error. This chain uses TRBV5-1 with TRBJ2-2; D perhaps matches TRBD2 (5 bases). The length of the CDR3 is 12 residues. Per the germline V gene, CDR1 is SGHRS and CDR2 is YFSETQ. In nucleotides, the CDR3 is TGCGCCAGCACCGGGAACGCCGGGAAGCTGTTTTTT. It codes for CASTGNAGKLFF.

The rearrangement links TRBV6-2 or TRBV6-3 to TRBJ2-7; TRBD2 is a possible D gene (6 bases). CDR1 is MNHEY, CDR2 SVGEGT, per germline. This CDR3 comprises 15 residues. The CDR3 sequence is CVSSQEGLSTYEQYF. CDR3 coding DNA: TGTGTCAGTAGTCAGGAGGGGTTATCCACCTACGAGCAGTACTTC.

The chain combines TRBV4-2 with TRBJ1-1, with D unresolved. Trimming left V 9 bases short and J 6 bases short, with 20 bases between. This CDR3 has 14 residues. Germline V CDR1 and CDR2: LGHNA, YNFKEQ. The chain's CDR3 is CASSRTRDNAEAFF. The DNA for the CDR3 is TGTGCCAGTAGTCGTACACGGGATAACGCTGAAGCTTTCTTT.

As to this clonotype: At one end, the junction sequence differs from germline, possibly due to a read error. V gene TRBV7-9 combines with J gene TRBJ2-1; TRBD2 might be the D (6 bases). This CDR3 is built from 16 residues. Germline CDR1 SEHNR, CDR2 FQNEAQ (reference sequence). Written as DNA, the CDR3 is TGTGCCAGCAGCACCCCGTTTAGCGGCAAGGACAATGAGCAGTTGTTC. Protein product: CASSTPFSGKDNEQLF. The whole variable domain, filled in from reference TRBV7-9 and TRBJ2-1, reads DTGVSQNPRHKITKRGQNVTFRCDPISEHNRLYWYRQTLGQGPEFLTYFQNEAQLEKSRLLSDRFSAERPKGSFSTLEIQRTEQGDSAMYLCASSTPFSGKDNEQLFGPGTRLTVL.